This T cell receptor beta chain was sequenced in a study of blood T cells in healthy people across ages. A note on this clonotype: What it binds is unknown.

This CDR3 comprises 12 residues. Trimming took 8 bases from V and 11 from J; bases not matched to a gene: 6. CDR1 and CDR2 (germline): MNHEY, SVGAGI. Study-wide results and limits: TCR beta diversity per million T cells fell roughly linearly with age. Total diversity from one million sequenced T cells was likely underestimated.

Then a second PCR, running roughly 7 to 11 cycles, was carried out with a sample-barcoded 5' primer and a J-beta primer mix. Any given sample supplied a minimum of 3 million CDR3-containing paired-end reads. TCRdb itself ran the 5' RACE reads through MiXCR, one entry per CDR3 protein. The sample carries over a million distinct CDR3 sequences, 40% to 45% recorded once. The sequenced material came from blood. This TCR came from a woman aged 55-75 years in good health. This sequence joins TRBV6-5 and TRBJ2-6; TRBD2 agrees at 7 bases. DNA of the CDR3: TGTGCCAGCGCGGGGGATCCCGACGTCCTGACTTTC. Encoded protein: CASAGDPDVLTF.